This paragraph reports one T cell receptor beta chain. Antigen unknown. This entry comes from a study of identical twins. Among all donors, each was a healthy Caucasian. Study outcomes and limitations: Sharing of beta out-of-frame sequences by twins showed a weaker excess. Possibly, invariant MAIT and iNKT cells partly confounded zero-insertion analyses.

Germline loops: CDR1 WSHSY, CDR2 SAAADI. V was shortened by 7 bases and J by 0 bases, with 9 bases between the two germline ends. The CDR3 loop spans 14 amino acids. A universal primer binding site was introduced by template switching. The final cDNA contained unique molecular identifiers. One entry per CDR3 protein, called by TCRdb with MiXCR from the 5' RACE reads. The data show 1.5 million to 2 million distinct CDR3 sequences, about 31% seen once. This receptor was identified in a newborn girl in good health. The specimen sequenced was cord blood. V usage is TRBV10-2 and J usage is TRBJ2-2, with D perhaps TRBD1 (6 bases). The CDR3 region is CASIKGANTGELFF. DNA for the CDR3: TGCGCCAGCATAAAGGGGGCGAACACCGGGGAGCTGTTTTTT.